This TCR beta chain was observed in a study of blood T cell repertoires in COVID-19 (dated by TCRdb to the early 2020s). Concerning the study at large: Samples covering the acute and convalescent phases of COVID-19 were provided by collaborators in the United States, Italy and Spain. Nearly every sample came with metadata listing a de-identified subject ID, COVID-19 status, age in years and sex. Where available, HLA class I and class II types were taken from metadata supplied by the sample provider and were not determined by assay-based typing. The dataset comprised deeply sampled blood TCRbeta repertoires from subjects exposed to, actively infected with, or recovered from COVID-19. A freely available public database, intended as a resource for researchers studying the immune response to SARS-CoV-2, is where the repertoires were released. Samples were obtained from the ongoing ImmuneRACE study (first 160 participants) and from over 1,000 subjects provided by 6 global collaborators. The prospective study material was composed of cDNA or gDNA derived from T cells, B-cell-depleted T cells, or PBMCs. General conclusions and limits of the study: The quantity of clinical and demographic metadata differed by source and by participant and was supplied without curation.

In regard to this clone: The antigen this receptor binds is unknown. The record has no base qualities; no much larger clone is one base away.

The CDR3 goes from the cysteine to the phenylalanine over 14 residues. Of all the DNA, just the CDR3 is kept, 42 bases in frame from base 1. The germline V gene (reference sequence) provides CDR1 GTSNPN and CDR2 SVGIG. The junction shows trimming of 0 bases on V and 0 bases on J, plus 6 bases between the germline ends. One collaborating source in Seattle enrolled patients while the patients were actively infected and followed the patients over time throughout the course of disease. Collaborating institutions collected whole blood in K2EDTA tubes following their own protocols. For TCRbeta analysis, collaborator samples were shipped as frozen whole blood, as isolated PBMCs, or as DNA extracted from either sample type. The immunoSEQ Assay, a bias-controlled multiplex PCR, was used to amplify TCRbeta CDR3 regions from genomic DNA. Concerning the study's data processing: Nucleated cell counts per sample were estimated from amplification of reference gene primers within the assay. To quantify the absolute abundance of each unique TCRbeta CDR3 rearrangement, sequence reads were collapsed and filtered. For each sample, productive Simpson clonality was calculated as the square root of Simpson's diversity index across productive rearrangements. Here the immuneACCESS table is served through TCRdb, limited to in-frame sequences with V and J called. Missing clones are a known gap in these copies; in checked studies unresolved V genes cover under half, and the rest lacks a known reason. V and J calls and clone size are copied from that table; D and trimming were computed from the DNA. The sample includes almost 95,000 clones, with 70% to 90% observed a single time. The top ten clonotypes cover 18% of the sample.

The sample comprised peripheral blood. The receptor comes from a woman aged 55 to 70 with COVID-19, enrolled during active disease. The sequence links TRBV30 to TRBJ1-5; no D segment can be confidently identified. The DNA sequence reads TGTGCCTGGAGTGTAGAGGGTAGCAATCAGCCCCAGCATTTT. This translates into CAWSVEGSNQPQHF.